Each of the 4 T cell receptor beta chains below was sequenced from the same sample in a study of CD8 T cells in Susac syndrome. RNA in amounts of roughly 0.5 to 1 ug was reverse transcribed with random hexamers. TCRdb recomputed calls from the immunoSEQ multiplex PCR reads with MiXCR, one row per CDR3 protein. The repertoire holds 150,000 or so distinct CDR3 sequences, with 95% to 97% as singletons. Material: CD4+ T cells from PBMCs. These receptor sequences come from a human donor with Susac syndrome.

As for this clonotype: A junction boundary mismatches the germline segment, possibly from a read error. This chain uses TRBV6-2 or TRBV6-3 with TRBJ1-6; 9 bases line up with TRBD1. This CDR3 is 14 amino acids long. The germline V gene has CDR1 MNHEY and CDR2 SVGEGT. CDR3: CASKGQGYSSPLHF. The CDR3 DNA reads TGTGCCAGCAAAGGACAGGGGTATAGTTCACCCCTCCACTTT.

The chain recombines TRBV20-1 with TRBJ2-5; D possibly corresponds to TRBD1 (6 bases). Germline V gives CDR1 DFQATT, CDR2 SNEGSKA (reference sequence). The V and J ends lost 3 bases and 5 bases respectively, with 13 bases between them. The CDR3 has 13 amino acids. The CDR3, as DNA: TGCAGTGCTAGGGGGGCAGCGGCGGAGACCCAGTACTTC. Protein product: CSARGAAAETQYF.

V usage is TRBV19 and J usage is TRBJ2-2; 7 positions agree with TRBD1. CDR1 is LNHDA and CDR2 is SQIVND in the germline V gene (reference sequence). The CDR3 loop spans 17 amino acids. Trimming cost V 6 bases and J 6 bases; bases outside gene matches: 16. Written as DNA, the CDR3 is TGTGCCAGTAGAGCCCCGGGACAGCGGTTTAGCGCCGGGGAGCTGTTTTTT. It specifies CASRAPGQRFSAGELFF. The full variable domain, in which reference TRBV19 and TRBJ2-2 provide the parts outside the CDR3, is DGGITQSPKYLFRKEGQNVTLSCEQNLNHDAMYWYRQDPGQGLRLIYYSQIVNDFQKGDIAEGYSVSREKKESFPLTVTSAQKNPTAFYLCASRAPGQRFSAGELFFGEGSRLTVL.

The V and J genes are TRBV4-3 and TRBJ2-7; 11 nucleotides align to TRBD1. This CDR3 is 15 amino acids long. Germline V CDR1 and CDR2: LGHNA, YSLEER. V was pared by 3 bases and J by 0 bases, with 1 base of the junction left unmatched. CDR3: CASSHGTGGSYEQYF. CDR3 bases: TGCGCCAGCAGCCACGGGACAGGGGGCTCCTACGAGCAGTACTTC.